This T cell receptor (beta chain) was recovered during a study of blood T cell repertoires in COVID-19. The table came from immunoSEQ multiplex PCR; TCRdb's copy has only in-frame clones and leaves some out. The table includes 70,000 to 85,000 clones, about 86% detected once. This clone came up a few times. The sequencing input was peripheral blood. The receptor was isolated from a woman of 80 years or more in a cohort sampled during active or convalescent COVID-19.

This CDR3 is CASSISARTGNTIYF. The CDR3 region has the DNA TGTGCCAGTAGTATAAGCGCCCGCACGGGAAACACCATATATTTT. J is TRBJ1-3 and V is TRBV19; D ambiguous. The V and J ends lost 2 bases and 4 bases respectively, with 12 bases between them. The CDR3 runs to 15 residues. CDR1 and CDR2 (germline): LNHDA, SQIVND (reference sequence).